Detailed here is one T cell receptor (beta chain). Its antigen is still unknown. The sample is drawn from a study of radiation and T cells in renal cell carcinoma. The wider study: Nephrectomy followed 15 Gy stereotactic body radiation by 4 weeks.

Time point: baseline pretreatment blood. The treatment denotes: 15 Gy SBRT to primary tumor, nephrectomy 4 weeks later. Radiation-treated patients gave blood at baseline, week 2 and week 4. Per the germline V gene, CDR1 is GTSNPN and CDR2 is SVGIG (reference sequence). The V end was cut by 0 bases, the J end by 2 bases, with 8 bases between. The CDR3 has 13 amino acids. Whole-study results and caveats: Top tumor clonotypes rose in blood 2 weeks post-radiation, then contracted. No pretreatment tumor biopsies were available for baseline clonotypes.

TCRdb's copy holds only in-frame clones and misses some; the assay was immunoSEQ multiplex PCR. The sample holds 87,000 or so clones; 65% to 90% are singletons and the top ten take around 7.9%. V and J are TRBV30 and TRBJ2-7, with D perhaps TRBD2 (5 bases). The TCR sequence derives from a man aged 50-60 years with renal cell carcinoma. This material consisted of blood, taken from a patient whose treatment included radiotherapy and nephrectomy. In DNA, the CDR3 is TGTGCCTGGAGTGTAGGGAGTACCTACGAGCAGTACTTC. It specifies CAWSVGSTYEQYF. Full variable domain (rest looked up from reference TRBV30 and TRBJ2-7): SQTIHQWPATLVQPVGSPLSLECTVEGTSNPNLYWYRQAAGRGLQLLFYSVGIGQISSEVPQNLSASRPQDRQFILSSKKLLLSDSGFYLCAWSVGSTYEQYFGPGTRLTVT.